The text below deals with one TCR beta chain. The data are from a study of blood T cell repertoires in COVID-19. Study-wide context: Material from acute and convalescent COVID-19 was sourced from the United States, Italy and Spain. T cells, B-cell-depleted T cells, or PBMCs supplied cDNA or gDNA.

As handled by the study authors: Amplified reference gene primers provided the basis for estimating nucleated cell counts. Clones were sequenced by immunoSEQ multiplex PCR, and TCRdb holds only the in-frame ones, with some missing. The DNA gave D and trimming, while V, J and clone size come from that table. The sample consists of 250,000 to 300,000 clones, roughly 85% of them appearing once. The CDR3 has 15 amino acids. The J segment lost 5 bases and the V segment lost 2 bases, leaving 7 bases of the junction unmatched. Germline-derived CDR1 and CDR2 are LGHDT and YNNKEL (reference sequence). This receptor was taken from a man between 60 and 70 years old who had recovered from COVID-19. Sequenced sample: peripheral blood. J is TRBJ2-5 and V is TRBV3-1 (or the pseudogene TRBV3-2); TRBD2 matches 8 bases. The CDR3 bases are TGTGCCAGCAGCCAATTTGGCGGGGGGCGGGAGACCCAGTACTTC. Residues: CASSQFGGGRETQYF.